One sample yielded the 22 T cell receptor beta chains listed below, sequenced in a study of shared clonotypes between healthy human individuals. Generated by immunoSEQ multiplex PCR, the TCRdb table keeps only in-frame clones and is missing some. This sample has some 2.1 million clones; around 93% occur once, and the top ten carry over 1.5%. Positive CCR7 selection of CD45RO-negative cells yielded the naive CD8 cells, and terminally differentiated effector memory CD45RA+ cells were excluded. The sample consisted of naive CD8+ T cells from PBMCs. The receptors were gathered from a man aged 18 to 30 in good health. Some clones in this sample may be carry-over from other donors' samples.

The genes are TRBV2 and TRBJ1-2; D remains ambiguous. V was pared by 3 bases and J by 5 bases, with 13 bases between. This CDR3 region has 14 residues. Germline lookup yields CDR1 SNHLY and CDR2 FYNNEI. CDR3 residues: CASSEPPGSYGYTF. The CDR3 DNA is TGTGCCAGCAGTGAGCCCCCAGGCTCATATGGCTACACCTTC.

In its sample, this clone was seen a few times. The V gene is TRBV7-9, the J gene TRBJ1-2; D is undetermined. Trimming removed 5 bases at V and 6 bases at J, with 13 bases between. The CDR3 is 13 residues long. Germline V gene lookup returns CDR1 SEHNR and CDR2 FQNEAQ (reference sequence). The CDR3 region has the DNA TGTGCCAGCAGCCCCGGGTGGGGAAATGGCTACACCTTC. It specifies CASSPGWGNGYTF.

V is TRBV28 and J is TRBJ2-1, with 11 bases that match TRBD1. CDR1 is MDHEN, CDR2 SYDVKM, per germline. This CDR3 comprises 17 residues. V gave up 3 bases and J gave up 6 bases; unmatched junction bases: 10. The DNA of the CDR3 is TGTGCCAGCAGTTTCTGGGACAGGGGGGTTTTGGGCAATGAGCAGTTCTTC. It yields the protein CASSFWDRGVLGNEQFF.

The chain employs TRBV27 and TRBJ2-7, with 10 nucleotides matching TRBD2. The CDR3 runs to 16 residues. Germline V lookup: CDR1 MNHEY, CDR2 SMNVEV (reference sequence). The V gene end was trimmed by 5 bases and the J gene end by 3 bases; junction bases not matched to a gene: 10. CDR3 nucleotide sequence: TGTGCCAGCAGTCCTAGCGGGGGAGTTCGAGACTACGAGCAGTACTTC. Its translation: CASSPSGGVRDYEQYF.

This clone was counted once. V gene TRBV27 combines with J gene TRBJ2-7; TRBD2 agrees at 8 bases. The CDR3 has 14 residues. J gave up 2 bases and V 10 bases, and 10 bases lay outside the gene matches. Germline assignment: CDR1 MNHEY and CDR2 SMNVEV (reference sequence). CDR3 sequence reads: CATYRLANPYEQYF. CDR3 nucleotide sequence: TGTGCCACCTACAGACTAGCGAATCCCTACGAGCAGTACTTC.

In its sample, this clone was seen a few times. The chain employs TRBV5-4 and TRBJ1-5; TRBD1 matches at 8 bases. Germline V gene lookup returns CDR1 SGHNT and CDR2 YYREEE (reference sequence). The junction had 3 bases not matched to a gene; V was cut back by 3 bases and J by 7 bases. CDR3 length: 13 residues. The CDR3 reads CASSSDREQPQHF. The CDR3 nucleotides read TGTGCCAGCAGCTCGGACAGGGAGCAGCCCCAGCATTTT. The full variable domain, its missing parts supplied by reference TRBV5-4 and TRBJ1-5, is ETGVTQSPTHLIKTRGQQVTLRCSSQSGHNTVSWYQQALGQGPQFIFQYYREEENGRGNFPPRFSGLQFPNYSSELNVNALELDDSALYLCASSSDREQPQHFGDGTRLSIL.

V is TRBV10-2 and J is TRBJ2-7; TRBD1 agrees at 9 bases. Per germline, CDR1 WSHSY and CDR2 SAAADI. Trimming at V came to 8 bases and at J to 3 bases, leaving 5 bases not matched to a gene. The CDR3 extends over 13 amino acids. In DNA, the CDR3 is TGCGCCAGCGGGGACAGGGTGAGCTACGAGCAGTACTTC. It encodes CASGDRVSYEQYF.

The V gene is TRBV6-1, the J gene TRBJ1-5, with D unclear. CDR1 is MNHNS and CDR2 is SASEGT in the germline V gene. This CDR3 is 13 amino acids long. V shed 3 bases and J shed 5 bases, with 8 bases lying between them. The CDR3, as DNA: TGTGCCAGCAGTGATACTGAGTATCAGCCCCAGCATTTT. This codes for CASSDTEYQPQHF.

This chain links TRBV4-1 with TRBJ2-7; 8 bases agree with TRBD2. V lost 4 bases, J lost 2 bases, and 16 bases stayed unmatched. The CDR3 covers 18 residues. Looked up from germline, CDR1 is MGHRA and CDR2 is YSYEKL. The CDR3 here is CASSLRPPGVAGTYEQYF. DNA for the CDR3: TGCGCCAGCAGCCTACGACCTCCTGGGGTAGCGGGAACCTACGAGCAGTACTTC.

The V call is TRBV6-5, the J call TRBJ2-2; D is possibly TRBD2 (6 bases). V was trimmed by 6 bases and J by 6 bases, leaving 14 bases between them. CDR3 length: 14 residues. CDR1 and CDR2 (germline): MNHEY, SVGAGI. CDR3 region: CASSAGLEAGELFF. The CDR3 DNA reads TGTGCCAGCAGCGCGGGACTTGAAGCCGGGGAGCTGTTTTTT.

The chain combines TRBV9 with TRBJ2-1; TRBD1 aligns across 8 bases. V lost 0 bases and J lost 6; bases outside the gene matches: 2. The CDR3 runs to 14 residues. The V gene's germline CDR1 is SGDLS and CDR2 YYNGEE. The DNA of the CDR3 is TGTGCCAGCAGCGTAGGAACAGGGGGCAATGAGCAGTTCTTC. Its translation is CASSVGTGGNEQFF.

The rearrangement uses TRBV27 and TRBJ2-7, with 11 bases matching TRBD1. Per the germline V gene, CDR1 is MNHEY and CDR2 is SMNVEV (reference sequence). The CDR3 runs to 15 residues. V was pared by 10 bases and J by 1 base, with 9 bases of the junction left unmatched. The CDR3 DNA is TGTGCCACACCGGACAGGGGGCTTGAATCCTACGAGCAGTACTTC. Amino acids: CATPDRGLESYEQYF.

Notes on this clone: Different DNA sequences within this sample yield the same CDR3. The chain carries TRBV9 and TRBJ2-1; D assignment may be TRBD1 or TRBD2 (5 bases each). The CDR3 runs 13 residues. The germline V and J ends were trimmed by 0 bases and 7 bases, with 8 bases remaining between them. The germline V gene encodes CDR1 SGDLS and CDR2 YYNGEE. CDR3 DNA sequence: TGTGCCAGCAGCGTAGGGGGACCGAATGAGCAGTTCTTC. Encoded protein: CASSVGGPNEQFF.

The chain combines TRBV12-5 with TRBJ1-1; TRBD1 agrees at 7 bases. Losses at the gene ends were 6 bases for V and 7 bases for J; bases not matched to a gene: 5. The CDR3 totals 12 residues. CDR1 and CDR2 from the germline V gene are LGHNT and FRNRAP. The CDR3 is CASGQGGIEAFF. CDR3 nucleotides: TGTGCTAGTGGCCAGGGGGGGATTGAAGCTTTCTTT.

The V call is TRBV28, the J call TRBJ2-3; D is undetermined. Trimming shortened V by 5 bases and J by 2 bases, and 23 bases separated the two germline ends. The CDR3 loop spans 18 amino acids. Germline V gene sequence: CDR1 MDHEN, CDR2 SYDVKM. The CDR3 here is CASSPRYGILKITDTQYF. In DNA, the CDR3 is TGTGCCAGCAGTCCCCGTTACGGAATCCTCAAAATCACAGATACGCAGTATTTT.

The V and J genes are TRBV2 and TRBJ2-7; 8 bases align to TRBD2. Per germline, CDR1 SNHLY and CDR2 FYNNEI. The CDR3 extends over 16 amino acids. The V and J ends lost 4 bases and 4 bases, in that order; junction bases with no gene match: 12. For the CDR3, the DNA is TGTGCCAGCAGTGGCCCCCGGGCAGGCGGGGGGTACGAGCAGTACTTC. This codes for CASSGPRAGGGYEQYF.

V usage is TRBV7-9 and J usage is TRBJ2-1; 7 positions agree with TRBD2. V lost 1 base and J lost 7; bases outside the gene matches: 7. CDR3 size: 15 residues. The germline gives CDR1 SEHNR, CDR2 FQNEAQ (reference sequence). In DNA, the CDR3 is TGTGCCAGCAGCTTAGTTTCTGCCGGGAGGAATGAGCAGTTCTTC. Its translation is CASSLVSAGRNEQFF. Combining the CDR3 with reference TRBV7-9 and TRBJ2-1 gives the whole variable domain DTGVSQNPRHKITKRGQNVTFRCDPISEHNRLYWYRQTLGQGPEFLTYFQNEAQLEKSRLLSDRFSAERPKGSFSTLEIQRTEQGDSAMYLCASSLVSAGRNEQFFGPGTRLTVL.

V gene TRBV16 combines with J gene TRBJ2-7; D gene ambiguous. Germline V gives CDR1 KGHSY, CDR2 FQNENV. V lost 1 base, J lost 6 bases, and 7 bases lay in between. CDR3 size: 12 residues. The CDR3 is CASSQLVSEQYF. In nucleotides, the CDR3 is TGTGCCAGCAGCCAATTAGTCTCCGAGCAGTACTTC. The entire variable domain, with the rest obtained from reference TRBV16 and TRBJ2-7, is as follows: GEEVAQTPKHLVRGEGQKAKLYCAPIKGHSYVFWYQQVLKNEFKFLISFQNENVFDETGMPKERFSAKCLPNSPCSLEIQATKLEDSAVYFCASSQLVSEQYFGPGTRLTVT.

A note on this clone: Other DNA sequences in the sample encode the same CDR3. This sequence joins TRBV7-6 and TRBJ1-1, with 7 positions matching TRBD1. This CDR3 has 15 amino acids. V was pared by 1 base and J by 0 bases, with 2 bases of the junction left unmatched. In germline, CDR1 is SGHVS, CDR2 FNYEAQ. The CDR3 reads CASSLGTGMNTEAFF. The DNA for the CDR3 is TGTGCCAGCAGCTTAGGGACAGGTATGAACACTGAAGCTTTCTTT.

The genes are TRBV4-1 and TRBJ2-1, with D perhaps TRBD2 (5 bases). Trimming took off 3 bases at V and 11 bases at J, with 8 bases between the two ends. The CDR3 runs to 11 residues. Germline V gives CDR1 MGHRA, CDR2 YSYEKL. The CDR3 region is CASSQPGKQFF. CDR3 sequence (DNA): TGCGCCAGCAGCCAGCCGGGAAAGCAGTTCTTC.

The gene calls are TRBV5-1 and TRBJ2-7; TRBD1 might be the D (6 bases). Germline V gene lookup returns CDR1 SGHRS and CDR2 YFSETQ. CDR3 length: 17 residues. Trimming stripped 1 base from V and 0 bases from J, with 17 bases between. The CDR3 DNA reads TGCGCCAGCAGCTTGTTTCAAGGGACACCAGGCTCCTACGAGCAGTACTTC. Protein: CASSLFQGTPGSYEQYF.

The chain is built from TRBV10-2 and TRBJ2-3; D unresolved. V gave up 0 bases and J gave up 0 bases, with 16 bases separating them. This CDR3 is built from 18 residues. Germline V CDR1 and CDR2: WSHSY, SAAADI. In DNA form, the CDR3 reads TGCGCCAGCAGTGAGTCTGGTTTAGCCTGGGGAAGCACAGATACGCAGTATTTT. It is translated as CASSESGLAWGSTDTQYF.